This TCR beta chain was observed in a study of T cells in Graves' hyperthyroidism and ophthalmopathy (dated by TCRdb to between 2017 and 2020). A note on the overall study: A discovery cohort of about 95 patients, approximately 45 with Graves' ophthalmopathy and 57 with stable Graves' hyperthyroidism, was used to find distinguishing TCR V-J signatures. The paper describes TCR Vbeta CDR3 sequencing of 140 or so peripheral blood samples, made up of some 42 ophthalmopathy patients, around 78 hyperthyroidism patients and 17 progressor patients. In addition, the study compared T-cell repertoires in thyroid tissue and in blood from about 6 Graves' hyperthyroidism patients. After blood sampling, hyperthyroidism patients were treated with methimazole at a starting dose of 30 mg daily, and ophthalmopathy patients were treated with high-dose intravenous methylprednisolone. An independent validation cohort of some 18 hyperthyroidism patients and more than 15 patients who later progressed to ophthalmopathy tested prospective prediction of ophthalmopathy. For training and testing, the roughly 100 patients in the discovery cohort were randomly divided in a 7:3 ratio. What the study reported, not specific to this receptor: A 13 V-J signature model separated ophthalmopathy from stable hyperthyroidism, with nearly 90% sensitivity and around 84% specificity in cross-validation and 80%/75% in testing. Blood samples also contained most of the expanded thyroid clonotypes (frequency above 0.001), which suggests that blood repertoires may reflect thyroid immune responses. In validation, the model predicted progression to ophthalmopathy a median of roughly 6.2 months before onset, with 70% to 71% sensitivity and more than 72% specificity. Sample size was not statistically predetermined, and blinding of investigators to group allocation was not performed.

V loses 4 bases, J loses 5 bases, and the germline ends lie 14 bases apart. The cysteine opens and the phenylalanine closes a CDR3 of 14 amino acids. Kept here is only the CDR3 DNA, which spans 42 bases and is read in frame from base 1. From the germline V gene, CDR1 is SGHRS and CDR2 is YFSETQ. The TCR beta CDR3 regions were amplified from the RNA transcripts. A first-round RT-PCR of the TCR CDR3 used the HTBI primer set with the Qiagen OneStep RT-PCR kit. Libraries were constructed in a second round of multiplex PCR, after which size selection and purification were performed. Paired-end sequencing of the libraries was performed with 100 bp reads on an Illumina HiSeq2000. For the original study's pipeline: Raw data were processed with SOAPnuke, discarding reads with adapters, uncalled bases, mean Phred below 15, or no exact constant-primer or identifier match. High-quality paired reads were merged with COPE v1.2.5, and unique nucleotide sequences were defined as clonotypes. MiTCR v1.1 was used to align the clonotypes against IMGT TRBV, TRBD and TRBJ reference segments. Analysis was restricted to V-J combinations with a frequency above 0.0001, which covered about 99% of repertoires. The TCS score was defined as F50 (clonal expansion) divided by E x V (chaos), with BLOSUM62-based TCRdist calculated between CDR3 peptides within each V-J. Welch's t-statistics and random forest reduced around 520 V-J features to 10 to 15, which were used in a naive Bayes classifier (R e1071). The similarity between thyroid and blood repertoires was quantified using the Morisita-Horn index. TCRdb reprocessing: public reads trimmed at Q25 with fastp, clones called with MiXCR, in-frame beta chains kept. One record per CDR3 amino acid sequence lists the most common genes and DNA. These V and J calls rely on TCRdb rather than the paper's analysis. Across this sample there are roughly 570,000 distinct CDR3 sequences, with 35% to 55% seen only once. 15% to 20% of the sample comes from the top ten.

Any patient with an uncontrolled infection, another autoimmune disease, pregnancy or lactation was excluded. Diagnoses relied on clinical symptoms, serum thyroxine and TRAb, thyroid ultrasound and orbital computed tomography. Total RNA was extracted with Trizol reagent, and quality was checked on an Agilent 2100 Bioanalyzer. Of note for this clonotype: Its recognized antigen is unknown. The record has no base qualities; no much larger clone is one base away.

The rearranged segments are TRBV5-1 and TRBJ2-3; the D segment could be TRBD2, given 5 matching bases. The source material was peripheral blood or thyroid tissue (not recorded which). This sequence was found in an adult woman with Graves' disease, either hyperthyroidism or ophthalmopathy (not recorded which). CDR3 protein: CASSPSVSGDTQYF. In nucleotides, the sequence is TGCGCCAGCAGCCCCTCAGTCAGCGGAGATACGCAGTATTTT.